Presented here are 26 T cell receptor beta chains from one specimen sequenced in a study of early T cells in non-severe SARS-CoV-2 infection. TCRdb reprocessed the 5' RACE reads with MiXCR, giving one entry per CDR3 protein. The table records around 67,000 distinct CDR3 sequences, around an eighth of them present only once. The specimen sequenced was whole blood. All receptors derive from an adult who was a healthcare worker with PCR-confirmed SARS-CoV-2 infection or an uninfected control (not recorded which).

In this sample, this clonotype turned up a few times. The CDR3 DNA is TGCAGCGGCGGACACTCCAACTATGGCTACACCTTC. The encoded protein is CSGGHSNYGYTF. J is TRBJ1-2 and V is TRBV29-1; tentative D call: TRBD1 (5 bases). The V and J ends lost 7 bases and 2 bases respectively, with 11 bases between them. Looked up from germline, CDR1 is SQVTM and CDR2 is ANQGSEA. The CDR3 length is 12 residues.

This clonotype has a count of ten or more. The chain recombines TRBV5-1 with TRBJ2-3, with D unclear. Trimming took off 3 bases at V and 0 bases at J, with 5 bases between the two ends. This CDR3 region has 13 residues. The germline V gene has CDR1 SGHRS and CDR2 YFSETQ. CDR3 in DNA: TGCGCCAGCAGCTCCTCTAGCACAGATACGCAGTATTTT. The encoded protein is CASSSSSTDTQYF.

This rearrangement joins TRBV28 to TRBJ2-1; 7 bases line up with TRBD2. CDR3 length: 13 amino acids. Germline V gene sequence: CDR1 MDHEN, CDR2 SYDVKM. Trimming cost V 2 bases and J 10 bases; bases outside gene matches: 5. CDR3 loop: CASSLRREREQFF. CDR3 nucleotide sequence: TGTGCCAGCAGTTTAAGGCGGGAGAGGGAGCAGTTCTTC.

This clonotype was counted many times. The chain joins TRBV5-1 to TRBJ1-6; no clear D. CDR1 and CDR2 from the germline V gene are SGHRS and YFSETQ. The CDR3 consists of 14 residues. The V end lost 0 bases, the J end lost 5 bases, and 6 bases lay between the germline ends. CDR3: CASSLGQNNSPLHF. CDR3 DNA sequence: TGCGCCAGCAGCTTGGGCCAGAATAATTCACCCCTCCACTTT.

This clonotype occurred many times. The rearrangement uses TRBV25-1 and TRBJ2-1; D is perhaps TRBD2 (6 bases). The ends were cut back, 4 bases at V and 7 bases at J, with 20 bases in the middle. CDR3 length: 16 amino acids. Germline V gives CDR1 MGHDK, CDR2 SYGVNS. This CDR3 is CASSALTRADLNEQFF. CDR3 bases: TGTGCCAGCAGTGCCCTGACTAGGGCAGATTTAAATGAGCAGTTCTTC.

In this sample, this clonotype turned up many times. This chain joins TRBV12-3 or TRBV12-4 and TRBJ1-5; 9 nucleotides line up with TRBD1. J gave up 4 bases and V 3 bases, and 10 bases lay outside the gene matches. The CDR3 spans 17 residues. The CDR3 here is CASSFKTGGGENQPQHF. The CDR3 DNA reads as TGTGCCAGCAGTTTCAAGACAGGGGGAGGGGAGAATCAGCCCCAGCATTTT.

This clonotype was counted ten times or more. CDR3 residues: CSARDGSKLARTGELFF. In nucleotides, the CDR3 is TGCAGTGCTAGAGATGGTTCGAAGTTGGCGCGTACCGGGGAGCTGTTTTTT. J is TRBJ2-2 and V is TRBV20-1; D ambiguous. V was cut by 0 bases and J by 5 bases, with 19 bases left in between. Germline V gives CDR1 DFQATT, CDR2 SNEGSKA (reference sequence). This CDR3 has 17 amino acids.

At least ten counts were recorded for this clonotype. The V call is TRBV6-1, the J call TRBJ2-5; 9 nucleotides align to TRBD1. Germline V gene lookup returns CDR1 MNHNS and CDR2 SASEGT. CDR3 size: 16 residues. Losses at the gene ends were 4 bases for V and 2 bases for J; bases not matched to a gene: 8. This CDR3 is CASSGGTGTYQETQYF. CDR3 nucleotides: TGTGCCAGCAGTGGGGGGACAGGGACGTATCAAGAGACCCAGTACTTC.

This clonotype appeared many times. The chain uses TRBV11-2 and TRBJ2-1, with 14 bases lining up with TRBD2. Germline-derived CDR1 and CDR2 are SGHAT and FQNNGV. V shed 5 bases, J shed 3 bases, and the junction held 12 bases outside the gene matches. The CDR3 is 19 residues long. CDR3 coding DNA: TGTGCCAGCAGCCAACGGCCGGGACTAGCGGGAGAGAGCTACAATGAGCAGTTCTTC. This encodes CASSQRPGLAGESYNEQFF.

This clonotype appeared many times. The V call is TRBV29-1, the J call TRBJ2-1, with TRBD2 matching over 12 bases. The junction had 7 bases not matched to a gene; V was cut back by 6 bases and J by 7 bases. The CDR3 has 14 residues. Germline loops: CDR1 SQVTM, CDR2 ANQGSEA. CDR3 protein: CSVRLAGGQNEQFF. CDR3 sequence (DNA): TGCAGCGTCCGCCTAGCGGGGGGGCAGAATGAGCAGTTCTTC.

This clonotype appeared many times. V gene TRBV28 combines with J gene TRBJ2-5; 8 positions agree with TRBD1. Germline CDR1 reads MDHEN; CDR2 reads SYDVKM. This CDR3 is 15 amino acids long. The V and J ends lost 4 bases and 2 bases, in that order; junction bases with no gene match: 6. CDR3 residues: CASSSTGTGQETQYF. The DNA of the CDR3 is TGTGCCAGCAGTTCCACCGGGACAGGACAAGAGACCCAGTACTTC.

Many counts were recorded for this clonotype. The chain links TRBV7-8 to TRBJ2-3, with D unclear. The CDR3 runs to 13 residues. Per the germline V gene, CDR1 is SGHVS and CDR2 is FQNEAQ. Trimming took 2 bases from V and 3 from J, leaving 6 bases between them. CDR3 loop: CASSLLPTDTQYF. Here the CDR3 DNA reads TGTGCCAGCAGCTTACTCCCTACAGATACGCAGTATTTT.

This clonotype was recorded many times. The CDR3 coding sequence is TGTGCCTGGAGTAGGGTATCGGATGGCTACACCTTC. Amino acids: CAWSRVSDGYTF. The chain has TRBV30 and TRBJ1-2; the D is unclear. Trimming pared 2 bases from V and 6 bases from J, leaving 10 bases between. The CDR3 has 12 residues. From germline, CDR1 is GTSNPN and CDR2 SVGIG (reference sequence).

This clonotype was found many times. The chain employs TRBV27 and TRBJ2-5; 10 nucleotides line up with TRBD2. Unmatched junction bases numbered 5, after V lost 6 bases and J lost 4 bases. Germline assignment: CDR1 MNHEY and CDR2 SMNVEV (reference sequence). There are 14 residues in the CDR3. Written as DNA, the CDR3 is TGTGCCAGCAGGGAAGTAGCGGGGGGAGAGACCCAGTACTTC. Translation: CASREVAGGETQYF.

In this sample, this clonotype turned up a few times. V and J are TRBV29-1 and TRBJ2-7; no clear D. The germline V gene encodes CDR1 SQVTM and CDR2 ANQGSEA. V was clipped by 0 bases and J by 7 bases, with 7 bases between them. The CDR3 runs 11 residues. CDR3 bases: TGCAGCGTTGAAGATTCGCGAGAGCAGTACTTC. Protein sequence: CSVEDSREQYF.

The table lists this clonotype with many counts. V usage is TRBV6-1 and J usage is TRBJ1-5; D remains ambiguous. CDR1 and CDR2 from the germline V gene are MNHNS and SASEGT. V was shortened by 1 base and J by 0 bases, with 7 bases between the two germline ends. The CDR3 has 15 residues. As DNA, the CDR3 is TGTGCCAGCAGTGAAGTCCATAGTAGCAATCAGCCCCAGCATTTT. It translates to CASSEVHSSNQPQHF.

Many counts were recorded for this clonotype. The chain uses TRBV12-3 or TRBV12-4 and TRBJ1-1, with unresolved D. The length of the CDR3 is 15 residues. V was cut by 1 base and J by 0 bases, with 9 bases left in between. The CDR3 DNA sequence: TGTGCCAGCAGTTTAGAGAGTTACTTGAACACTGAAGCTTTCTTT. As protein: CASSLESYLNTEAFF.

This clonotype was detected ten times or more. The rearrangement links TRBV2 to TRBJ1-2, with TRBD1 as a possible D gene (5 bases). Germline loops: CDR1 SNHLY, CDR2 FYNNEI. The CDR3 sequence is 16 residues long. Trimming stripped 2 bases from V and 6 bases from J, with 19 bases between. CDR3 sequence reads: CASSERWTRVLNGYTF. The CDR3 DNA is TGTGCCAGCAGTGAAAGGTGGACCAGGGTTCTAAATGGCTACACCTTC.

This clonotype was found many times. This chain uses TRBV6-1 with TRBJ2-3, with 10 bases aligning to TRBD1. The CDR3 consists of 13 residues. Trimming at V came to 8 bases and at J to 4 bases, leaving 3 bases not matched to a gene. Germline assignment: CDR1 MNHNS and CDR2 SASEGT. The CDR3 reads CASRDRGPDTQYF. Written as DNA, the CDR3 is TGTGCCAGCCGGGACAGGGGACCAGATACGCAGTATTTT.

This clonotype was detected ten times or more. V usage is TRBV10-1 and J usage is TRBJ2-2; D gene uncertain. Germline CDR1 and CDR2: WNHNN and SYGVQD (reference sequence). Trimming took off 6 bases at V and 0 bases at J, with 5 bases between the two ends. The CDR3 sequence is 13 residues long. In nucleotides, the CDR3 is TGCGCCAGCAGAGCTCCGAACACCGGGGAGCTGTTTTTT. Translation: CASRAPNTGELFF.

At least ten counts were recorded for this clonotype. This chain joins TRBV19 and TRBJ2-1, with D unresolved. Trimming removed 4 bases from V and 4 bases from J, with 8 bases in between. The germline V gene has CDR1 LNHDA and CDR2 SQIVND (reference sequence). The CDR3 sequence is 13 residues long. The CDR3 loop is CASSRDNYNEQFF. The CDR3 bases are TGTGCCAGTAGTAGGGATAATTACAATGAGCAGTTCTTC.

This clonotype was detected many times. The chain is built from TRBV4-1 and TRBJ2-2, with a possible D match to TRBD2 (7 bases). This CDR3 comprises 15 residues. V dropped 1 base and J dropped 7 bases, with 13 bases sitting between them. Looked up from germline, CDR1 is MGHRA and CDR2 is YSYEKL. CDR3 in amino acids: CASSQVQGGNGELFF. The CDR3 nucleotides are TGCGCCAGCAGCCAAGTACAGGGAGGGAACGGGGAGCTGTTTTTT.

Ten or more counts support this clonotype. CDR3 nucleotide sequence: TGCGCCAGCCTGGACAGGGGTGATCGGACAGCTCGGGGGGAGCAGTTCTTC. It encodes CASLDRGDRTARGEQFF. The J gene is TRBJ2-1, the V gene TRBV10-2; 9 bases fit TRBD1. This CDR3 is 17 amino acids long. The germline V gene encodes CDR1 WSHSY and CDR2 SAAADI. Losses at the gene ends were 8 bases for V and 10 bases for J; bases not matched to a gene: 21.

This clonotype has a count of ten or more. This chain uses TRBV20-1 with TRBJ2-7, with 15 positions matching TRBD2. The length of the CDR3 is 15 residues. In germline, CDR1 is DFQATT, CDR2 SNEGSKA (reference sequence). Unmatched junction bases numbered 1, after V lost 3 bases and J lost 1 base. The CDR3 bases are TGCAGTGCTAGGGGACTAGCGGGAGGATCCTACGAGCAGTACTTC. Amino acid sequence: CSARGLAGGSYEQYF.

In this sample, this clonotype turned up many times. The V gene is TRBV15, the J gene TRBJ1-6, with D unclear. The CDR3 contains 17 residues. V was shortened by 0 bases and J by 0 bases, with 9 bases between the two germline ends. Germline CDR1 and CDR2: LNHNV and YYDKDF (reference sequence). The CDR3 coding sequence is TGTGCCACCAGCAGAGATTCGGGGAGCTCCTATAATTCACCCCTCCACTTT. Protein: CATSRDSGSSYNSPLHF.

The sample holds one count of this clonotype. V usage is TRBV6-2 or TRBV6-3 and J usage is TRBJ2-2, with D maybe TRBD1 (5 bases). Trimming shortened V by 2 bases and J by 1 base, and 8 bases separated the two germline ends. The CDR3 totals 15 residues. CDR1 is MNHEY, CDR2 SVGEGT, per germline. As DNA, the CDR3 is TGTGCCAGCAGTTACGACACAGGGAACACCGGGGAGCTGTTTTTT. This encodes CASSYDTGNTGELFF.